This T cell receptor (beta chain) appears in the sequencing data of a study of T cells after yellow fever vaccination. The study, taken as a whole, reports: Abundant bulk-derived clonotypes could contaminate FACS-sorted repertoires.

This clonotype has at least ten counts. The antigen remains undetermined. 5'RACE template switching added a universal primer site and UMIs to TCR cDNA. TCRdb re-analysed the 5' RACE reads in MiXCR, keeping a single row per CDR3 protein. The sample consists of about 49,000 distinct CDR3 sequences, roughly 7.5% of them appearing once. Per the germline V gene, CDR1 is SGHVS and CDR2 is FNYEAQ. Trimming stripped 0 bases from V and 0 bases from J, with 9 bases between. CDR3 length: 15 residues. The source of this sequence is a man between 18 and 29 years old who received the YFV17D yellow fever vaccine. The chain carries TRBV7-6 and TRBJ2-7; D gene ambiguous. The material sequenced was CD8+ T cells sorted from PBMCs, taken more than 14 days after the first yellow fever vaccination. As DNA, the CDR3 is TGTGCCAGCAGCTTAGCGTATGCCAGCTCCTACGAGCAGTACTTC. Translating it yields CASSLAYASSYEQYF.